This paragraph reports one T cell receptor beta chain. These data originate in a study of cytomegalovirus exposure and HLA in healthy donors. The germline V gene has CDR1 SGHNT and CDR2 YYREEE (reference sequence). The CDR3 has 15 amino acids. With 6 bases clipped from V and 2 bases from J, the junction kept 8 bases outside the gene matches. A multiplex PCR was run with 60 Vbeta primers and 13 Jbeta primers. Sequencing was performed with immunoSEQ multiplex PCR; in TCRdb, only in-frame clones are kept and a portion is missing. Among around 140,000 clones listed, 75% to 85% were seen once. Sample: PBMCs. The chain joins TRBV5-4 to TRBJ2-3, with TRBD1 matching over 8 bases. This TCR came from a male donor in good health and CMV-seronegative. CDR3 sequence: CASISKTGDTDTQYF. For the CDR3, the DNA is TGTGCCAGCATCTCAAAGACAGGGGACACAGATACGCAGTATTTT.